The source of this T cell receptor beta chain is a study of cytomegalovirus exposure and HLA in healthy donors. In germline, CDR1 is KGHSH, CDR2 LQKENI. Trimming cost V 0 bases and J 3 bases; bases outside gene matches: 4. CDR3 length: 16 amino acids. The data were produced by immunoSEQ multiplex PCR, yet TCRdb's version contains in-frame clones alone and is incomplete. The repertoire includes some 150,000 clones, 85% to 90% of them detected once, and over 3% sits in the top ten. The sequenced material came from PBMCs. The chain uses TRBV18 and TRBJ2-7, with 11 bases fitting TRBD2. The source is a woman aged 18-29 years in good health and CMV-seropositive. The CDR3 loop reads CASSPPGTSGYYEQYF. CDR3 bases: TGTGCCAGCTCACCACCCGGGACTAGCGGATACTACGAGCAGTACTTC.